Listed below are T cell receptor beta chains from one sample, sequenced in a study of shared clonotypes between healthy human individuals. Using immunoSEQ multiplex PCR, the repertoire was profiled, and TCRdb retains in-frame clones only, with some absent. The table has more than 2 million clones, 90% to 97% seen once; the top ten hold about 0.13%. The sequenced sample was naive CD4+ T cells sorted from blood. The origin of the receptors is a young man in good health. The CDR3 runs from the conserved cysteine through the conserved F or W. Each record gives: J gene, D gene, V gene, clone size, CDR3 DNA, CDR3 protein. D genes are given only for firm matches. For some rows the clone size is stated as once, few or many, or as a class when expanded; others skip it.

J gene: TRBJ1-5; D gene: NA; V gene: TRBV5-4; clone size: NA; CDR3 DNA: TGTGCCAGCAGCCTAGACAATCAGCCCCAGCATTTT; CDR3 protein: CASSLDNQPQHF
J gene: TRBJ2-7; D gene: NA; V gene: TRBV2; clone size: NA; CDR3 DNA: TGTGCCAGCAGTGTAAAGCGGGCCTCCTACGAGCAGTACTTC; CDR3 protein: CASSVKRASYEQYF
J gene: TRBJ2-5; D gene: NA; V gene: TRBV6-1; clone size: NA; CDR3 DNA: TGTGCCAGCAGTGAAATGCAGGGCCCTCAAGAGACCCAGTACTTC; CDR3 protein: CASSEMQGPQETQYF
J gene: TRBJ1-1; D gene: TRBD1; V gene: TRBV10-3; clone size: NA; CDR3 DNA: TGTGCCATCAGTTGGGACAGCAACACTGAAGCTTTCTTT; CDR3 protein: CAISWDSNTEAFF
J gene: TRBJ1-6; D gene: NA; V gene: TRBV18; clone size: NA; CDR3 DNA: TGTGCCAGCTCACCACAGAGGGACTATAATTCACCCCTCCACTTT; CDR3 protein: CASSPQRDYNSPLHF
J gene: TRBJ2-7; D gene: TRBD1; V gene: TRBV19; clone size: NA; CDR3 DNA: TGTGCCAGTAGTACATGGACAGGGAACGCCGAGCAGTACTTC; CDR3 protein: CASSTWTGNAEQYF
J gene: TRBJ2-1; D gene: NA; V gene: TRBV7-9; clone size: NA; CDR3 DNA: TGTGCCAGCAGCTTAGGGAATTTTTTGGGGGATGAGCAGTTCTTC; CDR3 protein: CASSLGNFLGDEQFF
J gene: TRBJ2-3; D gene: TRBD2; V gene: TRBV4-3; clone size: NA; CDR3 DNA: TGCGCCAGCAGCCAAGAAGGTGGACTAGTTGCAGATACGCAGTATTTT; CDR3 protein: CASSQEGGLVADTQYF
J gene: TRBJ1-2; D gene: NA; V gene: TRBV18; clone size: once; CDR3 DNA: TGTGCCAGCTCACCGTCCGATGGCTACACCTTC; CDR3 protein: CASSPSDGYTF
J gene: TRBJ2-5; D gene: TRBD2; V gene: TRBV18; clone size: NA; CDR3 DNA: TGTGCCAGCTCACCAGGGCTAGCGGGGGGACAAGAGACCCAGTACTTC; CDR3 protein: CASSPGLAGGQETQYF
J gene: TRBJ2-2; D gene: NA; V gene: TRBV4-1; clone size: NA; CDR3 DNA: TGCGCCAGCAGCCACGAGGCTCATTGGGCAATCGCGAACACCGGGGAGCTGTTTTTT; CDR3 protein: CASSHEAHWAIANTGELFF
J gene: TRBJ2-5; D gene: NA; V gene: TRBV5-4; clone size: NA; CDR3 DNA: TGTGCCAGCAGCTTGGGTATTCAGGAGACCCAGTACTTC; CDR3 protein: CASSLGIQETQYF
J gene: TRBJ2-7; D gene: TRBD1; V gene: TRBV6-6; clone size: NA; CDR3 DNA: TGTGCCAGCAGTTACGCGGGACAGGCGGAAGGCGAGCAGTACTTC; CDR3 protein: CASSYAGQAEGEQYF
J gene: TRBJ1-5; D gene: TRBD1; V gene: TRBV5-3; clone size: NA; CDR3 DNA: TGTGCCAGAAGCCCGATGGACAGGGAAGGTCAGCCCCAGCATTTT; CDR3 protein: CARSPMDREGQPQHF
J gene: TRBJ2-5; D gene: NA; V gene: TRBV7-2; clone size: NA; CDR3 DNA: TGTGCCAGCAGCTTACAACGCACCCAGGGGACCCAGTACTTC; CDR3 protein: CASSLQRTQGTQYF
J gene: TRBJ1-1; D gene: NA; V gene: TRBV6-1; clone size: NA; CDR3 DNA: TGTGCCACCCTAAGGGGCACTGAAGCTTTCTTT; CDR3 protein: CATLRGTEAFF
J gene: TRBJ2-2; D gene: NA; V gene: TRBV2; clone size: NA; CDR3 DNA: TGTGCCAGCAGCTTACAGGGTATGCCCGGGGAGCTGTTTTTT; CDR3 protein: CASSLQGMPGELFF
J gene: TRBJ2-3; D gene: NA; V gene: TRBV18; clone size: NA; CDR3 DNA: TGTGCCAGCTCACCCGCTAGCACAGATACGCAGTATTTT; CDR3 protein: CASSPASTDTQYF
J gene: TRBJ2-7; D gene: NA; V gene: TRBV5-1; clone size: NA; CDR3 DNA: TGCGCCAGCAGCTTGGTTGCCAGGGGACCCTACGAGCAGTACTTC; CDR3 protein: CASSLVARGPYEQYF
J gene: TRBJ2-1; D gene: TRBD1; V gene: TRBV18; clone size: NA; CDR3 DNA: TGTGCCAGCTCACTACGGACAGGGGCCTACAATGAGCAGTTCTTC; CDR3 protein: CASSLRTGAYNEQFF
J gene: TRBJ2-6; D gene: NA; V gene: TRBV5-1; clone size: NA; CDR3 DNA: TGCGCCAGCAGAGAACAGGGTTCTGGGGCCAACGTCCTGACTTTC; CDR3 protein: CASREQGSGANVLTF
J gene: TRBJ1-1; D gene: NA; V gene: TRBV30; clone size: NA; CDR3 DNA: TGTGCCTGCCGCGTGCGGGTGAACACTGAAGCTTTCTTT; CDR3 protein: CACRVRVNTEAFF
J gene: TRBJ1-5; D gene: NA; V gene: TRBV27; clone size: once; CDR3 DNA: TGTGCCAGCAGTTTCCGGGGGGCGGATAGCAATCAGCCCCAGCATTTT; CDR3 protein: CASSFRGADSNQPQHF
J gene: TRBJ1-1; D gene: NA; V gene: TRBV10-1; clone size: NA; CDR3 DNA: TGCGCCAGCAGTTCTTCATTAGCTGAAGCTTTCTTT; CDR3 protein: CASSSSLAEAFF